The clone carrying this T cell receptor (beta chain) occurred many times. Its antigen is as yet unknown. The data derive from a study of Graves' ophthalmopathy and Graves' hyperthyroidism. Ophthalmopathy absent within 18 months of follow-up marked hyperthyroidism as stable. PBMCs were isolated by Ficoll-Paque density gradient centrifugation, using approximately 10 ml of fresh peripheral blood as the starting material. Beta-chain TCR CDR3 regions were amplified from RNA transcripts. The authors performed first-round RT-PCR with HTBI primers and then a second-round multiplex PCR. TCRdb re-called the multiplex PCR reads with MiXCR, one entry per CDR3 protein. The table records approximately 410,000 distinct CDR3 sequences, over 15% of them present only once. V shed 3 bases and J shed 3 bases, with 21 bases lying between them. The CDR3 loop spans 16 amino acids. Per germline, CDR1 SQVTM and CDR2 ANQGSEA.

Findings and caveats of the study: Ophthalmopathy was separated from stable hyperthyroidism by a 13-signature model with approximately 90% sensitivity and over 70% specificity.

The source is a woman between 18 and 29 years old with stable Graves' hyperthyroidism. This chain joins TRBV29-1 and TRBJ2-7; D may be TRBD1 (8 bases). The source material was peripheral blood. CDR3 protein: CSVDVIQGGVIYEQYF. Written as DNA, the CDR3 is TGCAGCGTTGATGTAATACAGGGGGGGGTCATCTACGAGCAGTACTTC.